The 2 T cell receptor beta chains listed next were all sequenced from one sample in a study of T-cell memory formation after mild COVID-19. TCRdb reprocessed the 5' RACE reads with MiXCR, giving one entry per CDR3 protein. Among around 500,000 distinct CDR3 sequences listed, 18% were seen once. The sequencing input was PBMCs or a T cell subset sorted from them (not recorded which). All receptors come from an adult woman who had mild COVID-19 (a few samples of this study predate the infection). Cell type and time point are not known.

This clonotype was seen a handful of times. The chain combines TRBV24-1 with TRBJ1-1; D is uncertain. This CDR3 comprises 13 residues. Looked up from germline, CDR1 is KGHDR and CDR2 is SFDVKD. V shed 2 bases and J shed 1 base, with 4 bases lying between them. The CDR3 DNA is TGTGCCACCAGTGATTGGTCGAACACTGAAGCTTTCTTT. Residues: CATSDWSNTEAFF.

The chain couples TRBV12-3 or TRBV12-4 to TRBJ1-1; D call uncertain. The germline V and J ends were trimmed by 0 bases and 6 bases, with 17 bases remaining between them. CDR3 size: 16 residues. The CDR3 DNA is TGTGCCAGCAGTTTAGCATTTACCGGTGGGTTTTCTGAAGCTTTCTTT. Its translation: CASSLAFTGGFSEAFF.